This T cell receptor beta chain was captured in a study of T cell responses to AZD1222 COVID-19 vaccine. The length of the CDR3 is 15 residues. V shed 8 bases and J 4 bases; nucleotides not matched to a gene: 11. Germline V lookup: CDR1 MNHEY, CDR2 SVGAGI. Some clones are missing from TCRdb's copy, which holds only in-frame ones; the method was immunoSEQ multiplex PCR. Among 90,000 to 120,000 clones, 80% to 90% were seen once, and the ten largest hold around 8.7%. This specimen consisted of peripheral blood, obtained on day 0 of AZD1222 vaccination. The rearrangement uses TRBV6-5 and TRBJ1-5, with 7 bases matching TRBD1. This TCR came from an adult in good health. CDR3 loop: CASEYDRVKNQPQHF. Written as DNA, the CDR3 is TGTGCCAGCGAATATGACAGGGTGAAGAATCAGCCCCAGCATTTT.